A selection of T cell receptor beta chains follows, all from one sample in a study of CD4 T cells in relation to SARS-CoV-2 and coronaviruses. TCRdb's table, derived via immunoSEQ multiplex PCR, lists solely in-frame clones and lacks some. The sample yields some 20,000 clones, about four fifths seen once. No antigens are known for them. Sequencing was performed on CD4+ T cells from PBMCs, cultured in vitro. The origin of the receptors is a human donor in good health. Both conserved end residues are part of each CDR3. D genes are given only for firm matches. Clone size is stated in some rows and not others, as once, few, many or a class when expanded.

CDR3 length: 14; D gene: TRBD1; J gene: TRBJ1-5; clone size: -; V gene: TRBV6-5; CDR3 protein: CASNPQGVNQPQHF; CDR3 DNA: TGTGCCAGCAACCCACAGGGGGTCAATCAGCCCCAGCATTTT
CDR3 length: 17; D gene: TRBD2; J gene: TRBJ2-1; clone size: -; V gene: TRBV14; CDR3 protein: CASSQEVGLAAYNEQFF; CDR3 DNA: TGTGCCAGCAGCCAAGAAGTCGGACTAGCGGCTTACAATGAGCAGTTCTTC
CDR3 length: 14; D gene: TRBD1; J gene: TRBJ1-4; clone size: medium-sized; V gene: TRBV30; CDR3 protein: CAQKNNRGNEKLFF; CDR3 DNA: TGTGCCCAAAAGAATAACAGGGGGAATGAAAAACTGTTTTTT
CDR3 length: 13; D gene: -; J gene: TRBJ1-1; clone size: -; V gene: TRBV27; CDR3 protein: CASSTDKSTEAFF; CDR3 DNA: TGTGCCAGCAGTACGGATAAGAGCACTGAAGCTTTCTTT
CDR3 length: 13; D gene: -; J gene: TRBJ1-1; clone size: -; V gene: TRBV5-1; CDR3 protein: CASSTGGNTEAFF; CDR3 DNA: TGCGCCAGCAGTACAGGCGGTAACACTGAAGCTTTCTTT
CDR3 length: 13; D gene: TRBD1; J gene: TRBJ1-2; clone size: -; V gene: TRBV5-1; CDR3 protein: CASSPTGAGGYTF; CDR3 DNA: TGCGCCAGCAGCCCGACAGGGGCCGGTGGCTACACCTTC
CDR3 length: 15; D gene: -; J gene: TRBJ2-7; clone size: -; V gene: TRBV15; CDR3 protein: CATSGEGGRDYEQYF; CDR3 DNA: TGTGCCACCAGCGGAGAAGGGGGGAGAGACTACGAGCAGTACTTC
CDR3 length: 14; D gene: TRBD2; J gene: TRBJ2-7; clone size: few; V gene: TRBV28; CDR3 protein: CASAPAGGRYEQYF; CDR3 DNA: TGTGCCAGCGCCCCAGCGGGAGGCCGGTACGAGCAGTACTTC
CDR3 length: 13; D gene: -; J gene: TRBJ1-5; clone size: few; V gene: TRBV7-3; CDR3 protein: CASSLTMDQPQHF; CDR3 DNA: TGTGCCAGCAGCTTAACGATGGATCAGCCCCAGCATTTT
CDR3 length: 14; D gene: -; J gene: TRBJ1-2; clone size: -; V gene: TRBV24-1; CDR3 protein: CATPWGGARNGYTF; CDR3 DNA: TGTGCCACCCCCTGGGGGGGCGCCCGGAATGGCTACACCTTC
CDR3 length: 18; D gene: TRBD2; J gene: TRBJ2-1; clone size: -; V gene: TRBV5-6; CDR3 protein: CASSPGLAGGGPYNEQFF; CDR3 DNA: TGTGCCAGCAGCCCGGGACTAGCGGGAGGGGGCCCCTACAATGAGCAGTTCTTC
CDR3 length: 13; D gene: -; J gene: TRBJ2-2; clone size: -; V gene: TRBV6-4; CDR3 protein: CASSPGNTGELFF; CDR3 DNA: TGTGCCAGCAGCCCCGGGAACACCGGGGAGCTGTTTTTT
CDR3 length: 15; D gene: -; J gene: TRBJ2-7; clone size: -; V gene: TRBV4-1; CDR3 protein: CASSQGGGHPYEQYF; CDR3 DNA: TGCGCCAGCAGCCAAGGCGGCGGGCACCCCTACGAGCAGTACTTC
CDR3 length: 15; D gene: TRBD1; J gene: TRBJ1-1; clone size: -; V gene: TRBV19; CDR3 protein: CASSPRQGGETEAFF; CDR3 DNA: TGTGCCAGTAGTCCCCGTCAGGGGGGAGAGACTGAAGCTTTCTTT
CDR3 length: 13; D gene: -; J gene: TRBJ2-3; clone size: -; V gene: TRBV27; CDR3 protein: CASLRIGELTQYF; CDR3 DNA: TGTGCCAGTCTTCGAATTGGGGAACTTACGCAGTATTTT
CDR3 length: 19; D gene: TRBD1; J gene: TRBJ1-2; clone size: -; V gene: TRBV10-1; CDR3 protein: CASSRADRGLELWDYGYTF; CDR3 DNA: TGCGCCAGCAGTCGCGCAGACAGGGGGCTAGAGTTATGGGACTATGGCTACACCTTC
CDR3 length: 16; D gene: TRBD1; J gene: TRBJ2-7; clone size: -; V gene: TRBV10-3; CDR3 protein: CAISESKTGGGYEQYF; CDR3 DNA: TGTGCCATCAGTGAGTCGAAAACAGGGGGCGGTTACGAGCAGTACTTC
CDR3 length: 16; D gene: TRBD1; J gene: TRBJ1-1; clone size: -; V gene: TRBV3-1/TRBV3-2; CDR3 protein: CASSQVEQGAVTEAFF; CDR3 DNA: TGTGCCAGCAGCCAAGTCGAACAGGGGGCGGTCACTGAAGCTTTCTTT
CDR3 length: 15; D gene: -; J gene: TRBJ1-1; clone size: -; V gene: TRBV6-2/TRBV6-3; CDR3 protein: CASSDTGPGDTEAFF; CDR3 DNA: TGTGCCAGCAGTGACACAGGGCCTGGGGACACTGAAGCTTTCTTT
CDR3 length: 16; D gene: -; J gene: TRBJ1-6; clone size: few; V gene: TRBV27; CDR3 protein: CASSPDRSSYNSPLHF; CDR3 DNA: TGTGCCAGCAGTCCCGACAGGAGCTCCTATAATTCACCCCTCCACTTT
CDR3 length: 13; D gene: -; J gene: TRBJ2-7; clone size: -; V gene: TRBV19; CDR3 protein: CASSMGRAYEQYF; CDR3 DNA: TGTGCCAGTAGTATGGGAAGGGCCTACGAGCAGTACTTC
CDR3 length: 12; D gene: -; J gene: TRBJ1-1; clone size: few; V gene: TRBV30; CDR3 protein: CAWRGDGRRAFF; CDR3 DNA: TGTGCCTGGAGAGGTGACGGACGAAGGGCTTTCTTT
CDR3 length: 15; D gene: TRBD2; J gene: TRBJ2-5; clone size: -; V gene: TRBV5-1; CDR3 protein: CASSPGTSGQETQYF; CDR3 DNA: TGCGCCAGCAGCCCAGGGACTAGCGGGCAAGAGACCCAGTACTTC
CDR3 length: 16; D gene: TRBD2; J gene: TRBJ2-1; clone size: -; V gene: TRBV10-3; CDR3 protein: CAIRDTSGSRYNEQFF; CDR3 DNA: TGTGCCATCAGAGATACTAGCGGGAGTCGCTACAATGAGCAGTTCTTC
CDR3 length: 14; D gene: -; J gene: TRBJ2-7; clone size: -; V gene: TRBV19; CDR3 protein: CASSIGSPLYEQYF; CDR3 DNA: TGTGCCAGTAGTATAGGGTCCCCCCTCTACGAGCAGTACTTC
CDR3 length: 16; D gene: -; J gene: TRBJ1-6; clone size: -; V gene: TRBV14; CDR3 protein: CASSQDIGAYNSPLHF; CDR3 DNA: TGTGCCAGCAGCCAAGATATAGGGGCCTATAATTCACCCCTCCACTTT
CDR3 length: 15; D gene: -; J gene: TRBJ2-1; clone size: -; V gene: TRBV3-1/TRBV3-2; CDR3 protein: CASSQVIQGKSEQFF; CDR3 DNA: TGTGCCAGCAGCCAAGTTATCCAGGGAAAGAGCGAGCAGTTCTTC
CDR3 length: 17; D gene: TRBD1; J gene: TRBJ2-7; clone size: -; V gene: TRBV5-1; CDR3 protein: CASSGRTGVKSSYEQYF; CDR3 DNA: TGCGCCAGCAGCGGAAGGACAGGGGTTAAAAGCTCCTACGAGCAGTACTTC
CDR3 length: 16; D gene: TRBD2; J gene: TRBJ2-3; clone size: -; V gene: TRBV28; CDR3 protein: CASSFVAGGPTDTQYF; CDR3 DNA: TGTGCCAGCAGTTTTGTAGCGGGGGGACCCACAGATACGCAGTATTTT